This TCR beta chain was recorded in a study of CD8 T cells in Susac syndrome. Study-level background: At the time their blood was drawn, patients with Susac syndrome were either therapy-naive, on corticosteroids (with some of them also receiving intravenous immunoglobulin), or on intravenous immunoglobulin alone.

Patients with Susac syndrome met diagnostic criteria defined recently for definite or probable disease. TEMRA cells underwent FACS enrichment and CD8+ and CD4+ T cells underwent negative isolation. This clonotype was detected only once. An amount of RNA that ranged from about 0.45 to 1 ug was reverse transcribed with random hexamers. A multiplex approach, immunoSEQ multiplex PCR, amplified TCR beta CDR3 across 54 Vbeta and 13 Jbeta. In TCRdb, the immunoSEQ multiplex PCR reads were re-called with MiXCR into one record per CDR3 protein. The data show 84,000 or so distinct CDR3 sequences, with 95% seen just once and about 0.45% held by the top ten. Sequenced material: CD8+ T cells from PBMCs. The TCR was taken from a human donor with Susac syndrome.

Written as DNA, the CDR3 is TGCAGTGCTAGTGAACGGAGCCTTGGGGGCAATCAGCCCCAGCATTTT. Protein: CSASERSLGGNQPQHF. This chain connects TRBV20-1 to TRBJ1-5; no clear D gene. Between the trimmed V and J ends, which lost 3 bases and 2 bases, there was a span of 17 bases. There are 16 residues in the CDR3. The V gene's germline CDR1 is DFQATT and CDR2 SNEGSKA (reference sequence).